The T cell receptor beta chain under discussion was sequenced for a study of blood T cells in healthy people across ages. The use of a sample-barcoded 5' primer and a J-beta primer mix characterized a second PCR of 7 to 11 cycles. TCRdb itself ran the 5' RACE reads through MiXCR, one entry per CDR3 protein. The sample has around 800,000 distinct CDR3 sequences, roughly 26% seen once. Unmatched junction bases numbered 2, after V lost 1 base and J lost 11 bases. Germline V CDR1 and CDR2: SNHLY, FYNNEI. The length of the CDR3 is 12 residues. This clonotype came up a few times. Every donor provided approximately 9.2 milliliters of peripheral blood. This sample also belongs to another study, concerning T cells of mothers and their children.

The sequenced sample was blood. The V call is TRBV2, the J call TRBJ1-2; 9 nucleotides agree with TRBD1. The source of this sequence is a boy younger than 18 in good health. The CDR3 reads CASSEGGQGYTF. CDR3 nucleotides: TGTGCCAGCAGTGAAGGCGGACAGGGGTACACCTTC.